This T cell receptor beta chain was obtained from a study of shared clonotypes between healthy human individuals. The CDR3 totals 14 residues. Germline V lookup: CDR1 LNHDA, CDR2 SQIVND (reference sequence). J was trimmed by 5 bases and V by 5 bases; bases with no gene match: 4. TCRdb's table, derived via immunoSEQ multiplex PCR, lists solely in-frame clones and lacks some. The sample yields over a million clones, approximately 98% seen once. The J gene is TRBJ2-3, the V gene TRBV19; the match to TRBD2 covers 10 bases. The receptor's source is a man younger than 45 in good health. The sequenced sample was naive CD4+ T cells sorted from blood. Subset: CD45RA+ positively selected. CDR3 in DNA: TGTGCCAGTAGTTTCGGGACTAGCGAAGATACGCAGTATTTT. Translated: CASSFGTSEDTQYF. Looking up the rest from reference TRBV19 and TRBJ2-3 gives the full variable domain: DGGITQSPKYLFRKEGQNVTLSCEQNLNHDAMYWYRQDPGQGLRLIYYSQIVNDFQKGDIAEGYSVSREKKESFPLTVTSAQKNPTAFYLCASSFGTSEDTQYFGPGTRLTVL.